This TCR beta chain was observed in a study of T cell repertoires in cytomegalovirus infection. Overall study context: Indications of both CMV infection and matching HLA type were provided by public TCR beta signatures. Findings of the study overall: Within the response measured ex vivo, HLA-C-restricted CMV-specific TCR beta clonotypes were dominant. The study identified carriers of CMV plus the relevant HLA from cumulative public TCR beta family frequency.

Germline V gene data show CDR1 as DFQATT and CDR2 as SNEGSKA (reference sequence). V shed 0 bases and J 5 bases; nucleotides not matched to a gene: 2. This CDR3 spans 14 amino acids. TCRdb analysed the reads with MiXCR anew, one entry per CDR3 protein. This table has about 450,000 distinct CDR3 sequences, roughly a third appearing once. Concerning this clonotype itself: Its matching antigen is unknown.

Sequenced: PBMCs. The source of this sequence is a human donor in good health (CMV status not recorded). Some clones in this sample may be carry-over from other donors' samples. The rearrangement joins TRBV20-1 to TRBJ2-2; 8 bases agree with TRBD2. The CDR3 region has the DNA TGCAGTGCTAGAGATTTAGCGGGGACCGGGGAGCTGTTTTTT. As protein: CSARDLAGTGELFF.